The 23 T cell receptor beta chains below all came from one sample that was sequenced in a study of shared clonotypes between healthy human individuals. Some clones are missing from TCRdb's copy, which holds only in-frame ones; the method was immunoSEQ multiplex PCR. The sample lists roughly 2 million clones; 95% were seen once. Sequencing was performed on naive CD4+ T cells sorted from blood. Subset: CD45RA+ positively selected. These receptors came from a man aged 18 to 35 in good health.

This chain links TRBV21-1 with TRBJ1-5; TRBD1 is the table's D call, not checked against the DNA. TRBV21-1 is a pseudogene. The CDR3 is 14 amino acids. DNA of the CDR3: TGTGCCAGCAGCCTTGGGACAGGGGATCAGCCCCAGCATTTT. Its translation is CASSLGTGDQPQHF.

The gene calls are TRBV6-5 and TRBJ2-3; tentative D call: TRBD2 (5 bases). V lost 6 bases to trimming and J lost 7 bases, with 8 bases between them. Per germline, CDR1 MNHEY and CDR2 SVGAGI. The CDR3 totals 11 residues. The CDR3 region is CASSGVNTQYF. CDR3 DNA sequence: TGTGCCAGCAGCGGGGTAAATACGCAGTATTTT.

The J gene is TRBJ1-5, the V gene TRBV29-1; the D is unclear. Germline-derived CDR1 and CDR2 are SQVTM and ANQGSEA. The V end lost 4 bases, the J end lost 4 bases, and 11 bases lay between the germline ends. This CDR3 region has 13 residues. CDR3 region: CSVGSKVNQPQHF. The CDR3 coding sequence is TGCAGCGTTGGGTCTAAGGTAAATCAGCCCCAGCATTTT.

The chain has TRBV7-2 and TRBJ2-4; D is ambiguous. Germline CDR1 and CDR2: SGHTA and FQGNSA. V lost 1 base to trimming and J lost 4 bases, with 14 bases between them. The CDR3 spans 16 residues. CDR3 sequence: CASSLEGNLRKNIQYF. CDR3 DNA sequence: TGTGCCAGCAGCTTAGAGGGCAACCTACGGAAAAACATTCAGTACTTC.

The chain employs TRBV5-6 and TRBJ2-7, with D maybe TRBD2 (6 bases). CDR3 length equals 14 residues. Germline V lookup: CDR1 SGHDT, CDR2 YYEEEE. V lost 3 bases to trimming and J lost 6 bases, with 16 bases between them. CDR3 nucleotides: TGTGCCAGCAGCTCTTTGGACACGCGGGGCGAGCAGTACTTC. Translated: CASSSLDTRGEQYF.

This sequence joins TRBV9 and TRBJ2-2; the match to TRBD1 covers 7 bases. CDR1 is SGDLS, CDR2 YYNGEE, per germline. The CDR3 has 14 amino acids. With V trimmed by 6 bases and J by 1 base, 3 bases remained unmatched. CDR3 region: CASKRTGNTGELFF. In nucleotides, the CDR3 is TGTGCCAGCAAACGGACAGGGAACACCGGGGAGCTGTTTTTT.

In DNA, the CDR3 is TGTGCCACCAGAAACGAGGGGGCTAATGAAAAACTGTTTTTT. This encodes CATRNEGANEKLFF. This chain links TRBV27 with TRBJ1-4, with D maybe TRBD1 (6 bases). Trimming stripped 10 bases from V and 3 bases from J, with 15 bases between. The germline V gene has CDR1 MNHEY and CDR2 SMNVEV (reference sequence). This CDR3 contains 14 residues.

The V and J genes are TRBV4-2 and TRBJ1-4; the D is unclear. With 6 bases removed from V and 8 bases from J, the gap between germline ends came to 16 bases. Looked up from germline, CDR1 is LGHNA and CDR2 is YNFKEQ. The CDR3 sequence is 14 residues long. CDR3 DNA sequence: TGTGCCAGCAGTACCACGGAGGGCGGGGAAAAACTGTTTTTT. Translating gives CASSTTEGGEKLFF.

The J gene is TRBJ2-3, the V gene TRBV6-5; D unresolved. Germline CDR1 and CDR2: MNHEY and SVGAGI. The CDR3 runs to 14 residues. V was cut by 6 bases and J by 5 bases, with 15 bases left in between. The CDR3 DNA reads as TGTGCCAGCAGCCTCGTAGGGTATCGAGATACGCAGTATTTT. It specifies CASSLVGYRDTQYF.

This CDR3 reads CASTAGNTGELFF. CDR3 coding DNA: TGTGCCAGCACTGCGGGGAACACCGGGGAGCTGTTTTTT. The J gene is TRBJ2-2, the V gene TRBV2, with D possibly matching TRBD2 (5 bases). Per germline, CDR1 SNHLY and CDR2 FYNNEI. V was shortened by 7 bases and J by 1 base, with 7 bases between the two germline ends. There are 13 residues in the CDR3.

This chain's CDR3 is CASSTGQGQYNEQFF. The CDR3 DNA reads as TGCGCCAGCAGCACCGGACAGGGTCAATACAATGAGCAGTTCTTC. The chain combines TRBV5-1 with TRBJ2-1; 8 bases match TRBD1. Germline V lookup: CDR1 SGHRS, CDR2 YFSETQ. V shed 4 bases, J shed 4 bases, and the junction held 7 bases outside the gene matches. The CDR3 contains 15 residues.

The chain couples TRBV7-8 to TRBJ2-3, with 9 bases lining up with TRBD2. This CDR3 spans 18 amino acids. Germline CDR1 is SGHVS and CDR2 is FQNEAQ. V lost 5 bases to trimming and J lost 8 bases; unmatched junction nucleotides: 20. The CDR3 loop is CASSGSGGPLKEHFTQYF. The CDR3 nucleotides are TGTGCCAGCAGCGGGAGCGGGGGGCCCCTAAAAGAACATTTTACGCAGTATTTT.

The CDR3 loop is CASSLGSAGGETQYF. CDR3 coding DNA: TGTGCCAGCAGCTTAGGGTCTGCAGGGGGAGAGACCCAGTACTTC. This rearrangement joins TRBV7-9 to TRBJ2-5, with TRBD1 identical over 7 bases. This CDR3 has 15 residues. The ends lost 1 base at V and 4 bases at J; junction bases unmatched: 6. Germline CDR1 is SEHNR and CDR2 is FQNEAQ (reference sequence).

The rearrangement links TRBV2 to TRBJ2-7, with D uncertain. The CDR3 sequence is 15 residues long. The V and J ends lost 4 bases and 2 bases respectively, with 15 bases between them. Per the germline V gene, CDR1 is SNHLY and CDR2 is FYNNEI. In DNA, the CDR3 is TGTGCCAGCAGTGCGGTAGGGATTTTAACCTACGAGCAGTACTTC. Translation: CASSAVGILTYEQYF.

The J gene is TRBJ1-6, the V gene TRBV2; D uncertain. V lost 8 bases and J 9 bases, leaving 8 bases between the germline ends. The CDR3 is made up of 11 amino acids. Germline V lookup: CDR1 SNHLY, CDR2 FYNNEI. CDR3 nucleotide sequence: TGTGCCAGCGGAATGGTTTCACCCCTCCACTTT. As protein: CASGMVSPLHF.

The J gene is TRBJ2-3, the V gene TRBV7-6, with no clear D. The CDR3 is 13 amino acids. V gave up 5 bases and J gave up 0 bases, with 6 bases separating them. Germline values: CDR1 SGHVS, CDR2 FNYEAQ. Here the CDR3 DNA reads TGTGCCAGCAGCGCCAGGAGCACAGATACGCAGTATTTT. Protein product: CASSARSTDTQYF. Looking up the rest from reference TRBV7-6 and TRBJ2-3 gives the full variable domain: GAGVSQSPRYKVTKRGQDVALRCDPISGHVSLYWYRQALGQGPEFLTYFNYEAQQDKSGLPNDRFSAERPEGSISTLTIQRTEQRDSAMYRCASSARSTDTQYFGPGTRLTVL.

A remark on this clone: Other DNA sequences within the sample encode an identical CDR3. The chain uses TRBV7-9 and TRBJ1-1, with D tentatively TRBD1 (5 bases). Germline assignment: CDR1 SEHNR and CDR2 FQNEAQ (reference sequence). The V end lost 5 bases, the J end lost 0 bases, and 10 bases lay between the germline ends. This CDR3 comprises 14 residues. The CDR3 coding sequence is TGTGCCAGCAGCCTGCGACAGTTGAACACTGAAGCTTTCTTT. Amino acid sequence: CASSLRQLNTEAFF. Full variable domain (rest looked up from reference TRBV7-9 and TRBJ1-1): DTGVSQNPRHKITKRGQNVTFRCDPISEHNRLYWYRQTLGQGPEFLTYFQNEAQLEKSRLLSDRFSAERPKGSFSTLEIQRTEQGDSAMYLCASSLRQLNTEAFFGQGTRLTVV.

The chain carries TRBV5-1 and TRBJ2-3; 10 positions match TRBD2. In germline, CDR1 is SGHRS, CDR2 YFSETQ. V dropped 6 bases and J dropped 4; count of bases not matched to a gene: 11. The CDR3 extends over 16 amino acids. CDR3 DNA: TGCGCCAGCAAATTGTCCGCTAGCGGGGGCGCAGATACGCAGTATTTT. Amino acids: CASKLSASGGADTQYF. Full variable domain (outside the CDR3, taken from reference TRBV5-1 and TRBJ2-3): KAGVTQTPRYLIKTRGQQVTLSCSPISGHRSVSWYQQTPGQGLQFLFEYFSETQRNKGNFPGRFSGRQFSNSRSEMNVSTLELGDSALYLCASKLSASGGADTQYFGPGTRLTVL.

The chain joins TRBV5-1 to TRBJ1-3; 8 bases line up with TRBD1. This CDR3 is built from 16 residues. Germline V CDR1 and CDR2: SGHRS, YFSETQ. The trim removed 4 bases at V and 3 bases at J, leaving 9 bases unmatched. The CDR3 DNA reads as TGCGCCAGCAGCGGCCAGGGGGCCGGGAGTGGAAACACCATATATTTT. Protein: CASSGQGAGSGNTIYF.

As DNA, the CDR3 is TGCGCCAGCAGCAAGGGATCTAGCGGCACAGATACGCAGTATTTT. Protein sequence: CASSKGSSGTDTQYF. V usage is TRBV5-1 and J usage is TRBJ2-3, with a weak D call TRBD2 (6 bases). The CDR3 is 15 residues long. The ends were cut back, 4 bases at V and 1 base at J, with 13 bases in the middle. Germline V gene sequence: CDR1 SGHRS, CDR2 YFSETQ.

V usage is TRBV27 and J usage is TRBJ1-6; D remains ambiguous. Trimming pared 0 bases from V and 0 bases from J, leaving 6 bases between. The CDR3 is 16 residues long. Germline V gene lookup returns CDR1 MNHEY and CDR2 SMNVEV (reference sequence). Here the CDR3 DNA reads TGTGCCAGCAGTTTATCGCTGAGCTCCTATAATTCACCCCTCCACTTT. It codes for CASSLSLSSYNSPLHF.

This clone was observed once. The CDR3 sequence is CASSFVAGTAVEAFF. CDR3 bases: TGTGCCAGCAGCTTTGTCGCCGGGACAGCTGTTGAAGCTTTCTTT. The chain is built from TRBV5-4 and TRBJ1-1; TRBD1 agrees at 7 bases. Germline lookup yields CDR1 SGHNT and CDR2 YYREEE (reference sequence). The V gene end was trimmed by 2 bases and the J gene end by 7 bases; junction bases not matched to a gene: 11. CDR3 size: 15 residues.

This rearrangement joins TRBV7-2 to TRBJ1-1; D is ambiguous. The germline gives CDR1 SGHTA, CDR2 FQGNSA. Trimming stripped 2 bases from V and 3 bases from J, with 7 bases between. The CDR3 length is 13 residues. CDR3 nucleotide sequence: TGTGCCAGCAGCTTATATTCCGACACTGAAGCTTTCTTT. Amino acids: CASSLYSDTEAFF.